This T cell receptor (beta chain) was recorded in a study of beta chain features in type 1 diabetes (dated by TCRdb to 2017 to 2018). Turning to the overall study: Mean age, gender distribution, total cell number and subset yield were not different between patients and healthy donors. Across all samples, fewer than 130 million sorted cells were examined, and cell number per subset correlated strongly with RNA yield. In the study, recently diagnosed type 1 diabetes patients and matched healthy donors were compared on the TCRB repertoires of their sorted circulating CD4+ T cell subsets. Whereas all 30 or so donors provided naive and central memory subsets, regulatory and stem cell-like memory subsets were isolated from just 8 patients and roughly 8 healthy donors. Overall results and qualifications from the work: Because small numbers of individuals were included in the HLA sub-analyses, any influence of HLA type on TCRB rearrangement was left unresolved. Because cDNA was sequenced instead of genomic DNA, activated cells with high expression could be over-represented, although the groups did not differ in activation or CD3 levels. In all four CD4+ subsets, TCRB CDR3 length was moderately but significantly shorter in type 1 diabetes patients. Naive, central memory and regulatory TCRB repertoires appeared to be more alike among patients than among healthy donors. Shorter templates might have been favored by PCR, but patient and control samples were amplified and corrected together, so both groups would have been affected equally by any skew. At VDJ recombination sites, patients with type 1 diabetes made fewer insertions and deleted more nucleotides, a pattern implying thymic rearrangement abnormalities.

From each donor, a single peripheral blood sample of around 120 mL on average was drawn into heparinised tubes. Using a panel that included CD45RO, CCR7, CD25, CD127, CD95 and CD27, naive, central memory, regulatory and stem cell-like memory CD4+ T cells were sorted on a BD FACSAria II. Every sorted population had a purity above 95%. PBMCs were separated immediately by Lymphoprep density gradient centrifugation and were stained directly, without being cultured. To minimize batch effects, samples were stained and sorted in pairs, one healthy donor with one patient per experiment. The High Capacity cDNA Reverse Transcription Kit was used to reverse transcribe all of the isolated RNA, meaning that expressed TCRB transcripts were what got sequenced. Naive, central memory and regulatory T cell samples underwent deep immunoSEQ sequencing, averaging around 4 million total reads per sample. After sorted cells were lysed in RLT buffer, RNA was extracted with DNase-treated RNeasy Micro or Mini kits, with the choice depending on cell number. To prevent cross-contamination, each cell subset was processed individually, whereas patient and healthy donor samples were processed jointly. Using the immunoSEQ multiplex PCR, TCRB sequences were amplified from cDNA into 87-bp fragments spanning the CDR3 region. The amplicons were sequenced using the Illumina HiSeq platform. The study's processing was this. Synthetic template baselines were used to correct PCR bias computationally, reads within Hamming distance 2 were collapsed together, and singletons that could not be merged were discarded. By aligning reads against IMGT, V, D and J genes, CDR3 length, and insertions or deletions at six rearrangement sites were assigned. Clonotype counts were normalized to sorted cell number within each subset before computing true diversity and Gini coefficients with the tcR R package. The overlap coefficient, calculated on TCRB nucleotide sequences, was used to measure repertoire sharing. Out-of-frame TCRB sequences from naive cells were analyzed as a proxy for the pre-selection repertoire. Not all clones reach the TCRdb copy of this immuneACCESS table, which keeps in-frame sequences only. Checked studies attribute under half of the gap to unresolved V genes and leave the rest unexplained. Clonal size and the V and J genes are those of that table, whereas D and trimming came from the DNA. Recorded for this sample are about 240,000 clones; approximately 15% of them occurred a single time. The ten largest account for approximately 0.018% of the sample.

Comment on this clone: This receptor's antigen is unknown. Base-call qualities are not available, and no considerably larger clone is one nucleotide away.

V has 8 bases trimmed and J has 9 bases trimmed; junction bases matching no gene number 16. The germline V gene (reference sequence) yields MNHEY for CDR1 and SMNVEV for CDR2. The CDR3 goes from the cysteine to the phenylalanine over 15 residues. Here the CDR3 DNA is all that survives: 45 bases in frame from base 1. The V and J genes are TRBV27 and TRBJ2-3; 8 bases in the middle match TRBD2. The TCR sequence derives from a man younger than 40 with type 1 diabetes. What was sequenced was naive CD4+ T cells from blood. This specimen's cell subset or site label, per the study, means: true naive CD4+ T cells. In nucleotide form, the sequence is TGTGCCAGCCGTAAGGCGGCGGGGGGCCCCCCGACGCAGTATTTT. This gives the protein CASRKAAGGPPTQYF.